A single sample is the source of the 9 T cell receptor beta chains below, sequenced in a study of T-cell reconstitution after alpha-beta-depleted transplantation in children. The TCRbeta library incorporated unique molecular identifiers. TCRdb re-derived calls from the PCR reads in MiXCR, one entry per CDR3 protein. Of a few hundred thousand distinct CDR3 sequences in the sample, 10% are singletons; the top ten hold less than 2.5%. The specimen comprised PBMCs from the stem cell graft donor, sampled from the stem cell graft. Every receptor here comes from a human donor who donated a stem cell graft to a child with acute lymphoblastic leukemia.

There are a few counts of this clonotype. The V gene is TRBV27, the J gene TRBJ2-3; perhaps TRBD2 as D (6 bases). The CDR3 consists of 14 residues. The V end lost 1 base, the J end lost 2 bases, and 7 bases lay between the germline ends. Per the germline V gene, CDR1 is MNHEY and CDR2 is SMNVEV (reference sequence). The CDR3 bases are TGTGCCAGCAGTTTATGGGGGGTCACAGATACGCAGTATTTT. This codes for CASSLWGVTDTQYF.

The chain recombines TRBV7-9 with TRBJ1-2; no reliable D call. The CDR3 has 15 residues. Trimming took off 5 bases at V and 0 bases at J, with 13 bases between the two ends. CDR1 is SEHNR and CDR2 is FQNEAQ in the germline V gene (reference sequence). This CDR3 reads CASSPSAEPNYGYTF. CDR3 nucleotide sequence: TGTGCCAGCAGCCCGTCGGCGGAGCCTAACTATGGCTACACCTTC.

The table lists this clonotype with many counts. The chain joins TRBV4-1 to TRBJ2-3, with D unresolved. Germline V gene lookup returns CDR1 MGHRA and CDR2 YSYEKL. CDR3 length equals 14 residues. V was pared by 2 bases and J by 14 bases, with 20 bases between. The CDR3 here is CASSQTTVPSELYF. Here the CDR3 DNA reads TGCGCCAGCAGCCAAACAACCGTTCCTTCCGAGCTGTATTTT.

The chain employs TRBV5-1 and TRBJ1-2; possibly TRBD1 for D (5 bases). This CDR3 is built from 14 residues. V was cut by 4 bases and J by 4 bases, with 14 bases left in between. Germline assignment: CDR1 SGHRS and CDR2 YFSETQ. The CDR3 region is CASSPDGAGYGYTF. In DNA, the CDR3 is TGCGCCAGCAGCCCGGACGGGGCAGGCTATGGCTACACCTTC.

This sequence joins TRBV12-3 or TRBV12-4 and TRBJ2-3; 11 nucleotides agree with TRBD2. The CDR3 length is 17 residues. The V segment lost 4 bases and the J segment 4 bases; nucleotides outside the gene matches: 10. CDR3 DNA: TGTGCCAGCAGTTCTCGACTAGCGGGGACCCGCCCAGATACGCAGTATTTT. It is translated as CASSSRLAGTRPDTQYF.

Ten or more counts support this clonotype. V gene TRBV5-1 combines with J gene TRBJ1-1; 10 positions match TRBD1. Germline CDR1 SGHRS, CDR2 YFSETQ. The CDR3 spans 14 residues. V dropped 4 bases and J dropped 4; count of bases not matched to a gene: 4. CDR3 nucleotide sequence: TGCGCCAGCAGCCCCGGACAGGGGGGCACTGAAGCTTTCTTT. Translating gives CASSPGQGGTEAFF.

This clonotype was seen many times. The chain couples TRBV7-8 to TRBJ2-1; D is unresolved. V dropped 4 bases and J dropped 4 bases, with 8 bases sitting between them. The germline CDR1 and CDR2 sequences are SGHVS and FQNEAQ. There are 13 residues in the CDR3. This chain's CDR3 is CASSSGVYNEQFF. The CDR3 region has the DNA TGTGCCAGCAGCTCGGGCGTATACAATGAGCAGTTCTTC.

CDR3 protein: CASSPVGGRGTDTQYF. In nucleotides, the CDR3 is TGTGCCAGCAGCCCCGTAGGCGGGAGGGGCACAGATACGCAGTATTTT. The chain recombines TRBV7-2 with TRBJ2-3, with 9 bases identical to TRBD2. The germline V gene has CDR1 SGHTA and CDR2 FQGNSA. V was pared by 5 bases and J by 1 base, with 7 bases of the junction left unmatched. The CDR3 length is 16 residues.

This clonotype was detected a few times. The chain joins TRBV19 to TRBJ1-4; D is perhaps TRBD1 (5 bases). This CDR3 spans 13 amino acids. Per germline, CDR1 LNHDA and CDR2 SQIVND (reference sequence). V lost 6 bases and J 8 bases, leaving 13 bases between the germline ends. This chain's CDR3 is CASSPLGQEKLFF. Here the CDR3 DNA reads TGTGCCAGTAGCCCCCTGGGGCAAGAAAAACTGTTTTTT.